The 14 T cell receptor beta chains below come from one sample, sequenced in a study of T cell changes during pregnancy in multiple sclerosis. The assay was immunoSEQ multiplex PCR, and TCRdb's table has in-frame clones only and misses some. The sample carries around 65,000 clones, under 95% recorded once. The input for sequencing was peripheral blood, taken in the third trimester of pregnancy. The receptors here all came from a female donor in good health, enrolled as a control in a pregnancy study.

This sequence joins TRBV5-4 and TRBJ1-1; tentative D call: TRBD1 (5 bases). With 5 bases removed from V and 0 bases from J, the gap between germline ends came to 11 bases. From germline, CDR1 is SGHNT and CDR2 YYREEE (reference sequence). CDR3 length: 14 residues. Written as DNA, the CDR3 is TGTGCCAGCAGGCGGGGGATTTTGAACACTGAAGCTTTCTTT. As protein: CASRRGILNTEAFF.

This clone was detected once. The chain links TRBV7-2 to TRBJ2-7; no definite D call. The CDR3 sequence is 12 residues long. V was cut by 0 bases and J by 5 bases, with 5 bases left in between. Germline CDR1 and CDR2: SGHTA and FQGNSA. Here the CDR3 reads CASSLAANEQYF. The DNA for the CDR3 is TGTGCCAGCAGCTTAGCCGCGAACGAGCAGTACTTC.

The CDR3 protein is CASSLVGERNYGYTF. The CDR3 DNA sequence: TGTGCCAGCAGTTTGGTAGGGGAAAGGAACTATGGCTACACCTTC. V is TRBV27 and J is TRBJ1-2; a weak D match, TRBD1 (5 bases). Trimming cost V 3 bases and J 2 bases, with 13 bases left between them. Germline CDR1 is MNHEY and CDR2 is SMNVEV (reference sequence). The CDR3 totals 15 residues.

The chain carries TRBV5-6 and TRBJ1-2; no definite D call. V lost 0 bases to trimming and J lost 2 bases, with 5 bases between them. The CDR3 length is 13 residues. Germline-derived CDR1 and CDR2 are SGHDT and YYEEEE. CDR3 nucleotide sequence: TGTGCCAGCAGCTTGGGCCGGAACTATGGCTACACCTTC. Translating gives CASSLGRNYGYTF.

V usage is TRBV4-2 and J usage is TRBJ1-1; 8 bases fit TRBD1. Germline V CDR1 and CDR2: LGHNA, YNFKEQ. The CDR3 has 15 amino acids. After removal of 1 base from V and 4 bases from J, the junction contained 5 bases not matched to a gene. CDR3 protein: CASSQVGTGGTEAFF. CDR3 nucleotide sequence: TGTGCCAGCAGCCAAGTGGGCACAGGGGGCACTGAAGCTTTCTTT.

The table lists this clone with a few counts. The CDR3 here is CASRWDRGLPEQYF. CDR3 coding DNA: TGTGCCAGCAGGTGGGACAGGGGTCTTCCCGAGCAGTACTTC. The gene calls are TRBV2 and TRBJ2-7; 10 bases match TRBD1. This CDR3 has 14 residues. Germline loops: CDR1 SNHLY, CDR2 FYNNEI. J was trimmed by 6 bases and V by 6 bases; bases with no gene match: 8.

The gene calls are TRBV6-1 and TRBJ1-4, with TRBD1 identical over 10 bases. The CDR3 contains 20 residues. Germline trimming cut 0 bases from V and 8 bases from J; bases unmatched to any gene: 18. CDR1 is MNHNS, CDR2 SASEGT, per germline. CDR3 bases: TGTGCCAGCAGTGAAGCTCCCGCCGGGACAGGGGTCGAACGGTACGAAAAACTGTTTTTT. This codes for CASSEAPAGTGVERYEKLFF.

The rearrangement uses TRBV7-2 and TRBJ2-2; D may be TRBD2 (6 bases). Germline V gives CDR1 SGHTA, CDR2 FQGNSA. V was shortened by 2 bases and J by 7 bases, with 17 bases between the two germline ends. The CDR3 contains 16 residues. CDR3 amino acids: CASSLKGRLGNGELFF. CDR3 DNA: TGTGCCAGCAGCTTAAAGGGGAGGTTGGGGAACGGGGAGCTGTTTTTT.

The chain uses TRBV4-3 and TRBJ2-1; 11 bases match TRBD2. Germline CDR1 LGHNA, CDR2 YSLEER. The length of the CDR3 is 16 residues. V lost 4 bases and J lost 5; bases outside the gene matches: 7. The CDR3 DNA reads as TGCGCCAGCAGCCTATCAGTACTAGCGGGGGACAATGAGCAGTTCTTC. This codes for CASSLSVLAGDNEQFF.

This clone was seen more than once but under ten times. The rearrangement joins TRBV2 to TRBJ1-1; D unclear. The CDR3 covers 13 residues. The germline V gene has CDR1 SNHLY and CDR2 FYNNEI. The germline V and J ends were trimmed by 6 bases and 3 bases, with 11 bases remaining between them. The CDR3 nucleotides read TGTGCCAGCAGGAGGGAATATGACACTGAAGCTTTCTTT. Its protein is CASRREYDTEAFF.

This clone was seen a single time. V is TRBV12-5 and J is TRBJ2-6; tentatively, D is TRBD1 (6 bases). The CDR3 has 18 residues. The germline V and J ends were trimmed by 3 bases and 0 bases, with 15 bases remaining between them. The germline V gene has CDR1 LGHNT and CDR2 FRNRAP. CDR3 in amino acids: CASGLLRTANSGANVLTF. For the CDR3, the DNA is TGTGCTAGTGGTTTACTCCGGACAGCCAACTCTGGGGCCAACGTCCTGACTTTC.

The rearrangement joins TRBV2 to TRBJ2-5; 7 bases map to TRBD1. The CDR3 extends over 14 amino acids. V lost 6 bases and J lost 5; bases outside the gene matches: 9. The germline CDR1 and CDR2 sequences are SNHLY and FYNNEI. CDR3: CASSSGQARETQYF. CDR3 sequence (DNA): TGTGCCAGCAGCTCAGGACAGGCCCGCGAGACCCAGTACTTC.

The chain carries TRBV5-1 and TRBJ1-1; D perhaps matches TRBD1 (6 bases). Germline V gives CDR1 SGHRS, CDR2 YFSETQ. V shed 3 bases and J shed 1 base, with 10 bases lying between them. The CDR3 contains 14 residues. CDR3 bases: TGCGCCAGCAGCTATGGACAGAGGAACACTGAAGCTTTCTTT. It translates to CASSYGQRNTEAFF.

The chain combines TRBV9 with TRBJ2-5; TRBD2 matches 8 bases. CDR1 is SGDLS, CDR2 YYNGEE, per germline. This CDR3 is built from 14 residues. V lost 1 base to trimming and J lost 4 bases; unmatched junction nucleotides: 3. The CDR3 region is CASSVRAGGETQYF. In nucleotides, the CDR3 is TGTGCCAGCAGCGTACGGGCGGGGGGAGAGACCCAGTACTTC.